These 17 T cell receptor beta chains share one sample of origin, sequenced in a study of regulatory T cells in long-lasting Graves disease. Combining iRepertoire HTBI primers with Arm-PCR of CDR3 regions, the authors built TCR beta libraries. Using its own MiXCR run on the multiplex PCR reads, TCRdb lists one record per CDR3 protein. This sample has 360,000 or so distinct CDR3 sequences, with around 23% found just once. Sample time point: persistent/refractory GD, antithyroid drugs over 5 years with positive TRAb. PBMC-derived RNA was used for the TCR library. The input for sequencing was peripheral blood mononuclear cells (PBMCs), taken when the disease was refractory, from a patient treated with antithyroid drugs. These receptors originate from a woman aged 40 to 55 with Graves disease.

This clonotype was picked up a small number of times. The chain combines TRBV6-2 or TRBV6-3 with TRBJ2-2, with a weak D call TRBD2 (5 bases). Germline assignment: CDR1 MNHEY and CDR2 SVGEGT. Deletions cut 6 bases from V and 4 bases from J, with 12 bases between. This CDR3 is built from 14 residues. CDR3 amino acids: CASRPGMGTGELFF. DNA for the CDR3: TGTGCCAGCAGACCCGGGATGGGCACCGGGGAGCTGTTTTTT.

In its sample, this clonotype was seen a few times. The CDR3 loop is CASSFADSTGVNTEAFF. DNA for the CDR3: TGTGCCAGCAGTTTCGCCGACTCGACAGGGGTGAACACTGAAGCTTTCTTT. The chain recombines TRBV27 with TRBJ1-1; 8 bases line up with TRBD1. Germline lookup yields CDR1 MNHEY and CDR2 SMNVEV (reference sequence). The V and J ends lost 3 bases and 0 bases, in that order; junction bases with no gene match: 9. This CDR3 is 17 amino acids long.

In its sample, this clonotype was seen many times. The chain has TRBV28 and TRBJ1-4; 8 bases map to TRBD1. Germline loops: CDR1 MDHEN, CDR2 SYDVKM. The CDR3 totals 15 residues. V dropped 6 bases and J dropped 4; count of bases not matched to a gene: 7. CDR3 protein: CASSPITGGNEKLFF. The CDR3 DNA sequence: TGTGCCAGCAGCCCAATTACAGGGGGTAATGAAAAACTGTTTTTT.

This clonotype was observed a few times. A read error may be the cause here, since a much bigger clone is one base away. This chain links TRBV7-2 with TRBJ2-7; weak D call: TRBD2 (5 bases). The length of the CDR3 is 13 residues. Germline values: CDR1 SGHTA, CDR2 FQGNSA. CDR3: CASNVRVSYGQYF. The CDR3 coding sequence is TGTGCCAGCAACGTGAGGGTCAGCTACGGGCAGTACTTC.

The chain recombines TRBV25-1 with TRBJ1-1; TRBD1 matches at 12 bases. CDR3 length: 14 amino acids. Losses at the gene ends were 5 bases for V and 4 bases for J; bases not matched to a gene: 2. Germline V gene data show CDR1 as MGHDK and CDR2 as SYGVNS. The CDR3 loop reads CASSQGQGATEAFF. DNA for the CDR3: TGTGCCAGCAGTCAGGGACAGGGGGCCACTGAAGCTTTCTTT.

In this sample, this clonotype turned up many times. This sequence joins TRBV28 and TRBJ1-5; D ambiguous. Deletions cut 5 bases from V and 2 bases from J, with 16 bases between. Germline loops: CDR1 MDHEN, CDR2 SYDVKM. The CDR3 spans 16 residues. The CDR3 DNA follows: TGTGCCAGCAGTCAACAGCCTCAGAGGGGCAATCAGCCCCAGCATTTT. It encodes CASSQQPQRGNQPQHF.

The V call is TRBV3-1, the J call TRBJ2-6; 12 bases agree with TRBD2. Unmatched junction bases numbered 8, after V lost 4 bases and J lost 1 base. Germline V CDR1 and CDR2: LGHDT, YNNKEL (reference sequence). The CDR3 contains 19 residues. The CDR3 DNA reads TGTGCCAGCAGCCTAGAGGGAGGACTAGCGGGATCTGGGGCCAACGTCCTGACTTTC. Translating it yields CASSLEGGLAGSGANVLTF.

This clonotype showed up just a few times. The V and J genes are TRBV5-1 and TRBJ1-1; 9 bases align to TRBD1. Trimming removed 4 bases from V and 4 bases from J; junction bases left unmatched: 5. There are 14 residues in the CDR3. CDR1 SGHRS and CDR2 YFSETQ come from the germline V gene. DNA for the CDR3: TGCGCCAGCAGCCCGGGACAGGGAAGCACTGAAGCTTTCTTT. Amino acid sequence: CASSPGQGSTEAFF.

This rearrangement joins TRBV3-1 to TRBJ2-7; 10 bases are shared with TRBD1. Germline V CDR1 and CDR2: LGHDT, YNNKEL (reference sequence). The CDR3 extends over 14 amino acids. Trimming cost V 4 bases and J 7 bases; bases outside gene matches: 7. The CDR3 coding sequence is TGTGCCAGCAGCCTCGGGACAGGGGTTATTGAGCAGTACTTC. Its translation: CASSLGTGVIEQYF.

Ten or more counts support this clonotype. The gene calls are TRBV28 and TRBJ2-2; weak D call: TRBD2 (5 bases). CDR3 length: 14 residues. Between the trimmed V and J ends, which lost 3 bases and 6 bases, there was a span of 11 bases. Germline values: CDR1 MDHEN, CDR2 SYDVKM. The CDR3, as DNA: TGTGCCAGCAGTTTGCGGAGGTGGGCCGGGGAGCTGTTTTTT. Its translation: CASSLRRWAGELFF.

This clonotype was picked up many times. The chain is built from TRBV2 and TRBJ2-7, with TRBD2 identical over 8 bases. V gave up 7 bases and J gave up 0 bases; unmatched junction bases: 5. The CDR3 has 14 residues. The germline CDR1 and CDR2 sequences are SNHLY and FYNNEI. Here the CDR3 reads CASTRGALSYEQYF. DNA of the CDR3: TGTGCCAGCACGCGGGGGGCTCTCTCCTACGAGCAGTACTTC.

This clonotype has ten or more counts. This chain joins TRBV27 and TRBJ1-6; TRBD1 matches 8 bases. Germline CDR1 MNHEY, CDR2 SMNVEV (reference sequence). The CDR3 totals 15 residues. J was trimmed by 8 bases and V by 5 bases; bases with no gene match: 8. The DNA for the CDR3 is TGTGCCAGCAGTGCCACCGGGACAGGCTATTCACCCCTCCACTTT. Residues: CASSATGTGYSPLHF.

This clonotype was observed many times. The gene calls are TRBV5-1 and TRBJ2-4; maybe TRBD2 (7 bases). The CDR3 runs 13 residues. V was pared by 0 bases and J by 10 bases, with 11 bases between. The germline CDR1 and CDR2 sequences are SGHRS and YFSETQ. CDR3 nucleotide sequence: TGCGCCAGCAGCTTGGATGGGGGGGCGATTCAGTACTTC. This sequence encodes CASSLDGGAIQYF.

In this sample, this clonotype turned up a few times. One end of the junction does not line up with germline, which may come from a read error. The DNA for the CDR3 is TGTGCTAGCAGCCTAAATAGCGGAGGCCAAGAGACCCAGTACTTC. Its translation is CASSLNSGGQETQYF. This chain joins TRBV7-7 and TRBJ2-5, with a weak D call TRBD2 (6 bases). Germline values: CDR1 SSHAT, CDR2 FNYEAQ (reference sequence). The CDR3 has 15 residues. The whole variable domain, filled in from reference TRBV7-7 and TRBJ2-5, reads GAGVSQSPRYKVTKRGQDVTLRCDPISSHATLYWYQQALGQGPEFLTYFNYEAQPDKSGLPSDRFSAERPEGSISTLTIQRTEQRDSAMYRCASSLNSGGQETQYFGPGTRLLVL.

In this sample, this clonotype turned up many times. The V gene is TRBV29-1, the J gene TRBJ2-7, with a weak D call TRBD1 (5 bases). Germline V lookup: CDR1 SQVTM, CDR2 ANQGSEA. CDR3 length: 13 amino acids. With 0 bases removed from V and 3 bases from J, the gap between germline ends came to 9 bases. CDR3 in DNA: TGCAGCGTTGAAGAAAATCAGGGCTACGAGCAGTACTTC. Encoded protein: CSVEENQGYEQYF.

V gene TRBV7-6 combines with J gene TRBJ2-6; 7 nucleotides line up with TRBD1. This CDR3 has 18 amino acids. Per germline, CDR1 SGHVS and CDR2 FNYEAQ. V lost 4 bases and J lost 1; bases outside the gene matches: 10. The CDR3 protein is CASSYRGMGVSGANVLTF. The CDR3 DNA follows: TGTGCCAGCAGCTACAGGGGTATGGGGGTTTCTGGGGCCAACGTCCTGACTTTC.

This CDR3 reads CASLLRDNTDTQYF. CDR3 coding DNA: TGTGCCAGCCTTTTGAGGGACAACACAGATACGCAGTATTTT. The chain carries TRBV28 and TRBJ2-3; D might be TRBD1 (6 bases). There are 14 residues in the CDR3. V lost 8 bases and J lost 2, with 14 bases in between. Germline V gene lookup returns CDR1 MDHEN and CDR2 SYDVKM.